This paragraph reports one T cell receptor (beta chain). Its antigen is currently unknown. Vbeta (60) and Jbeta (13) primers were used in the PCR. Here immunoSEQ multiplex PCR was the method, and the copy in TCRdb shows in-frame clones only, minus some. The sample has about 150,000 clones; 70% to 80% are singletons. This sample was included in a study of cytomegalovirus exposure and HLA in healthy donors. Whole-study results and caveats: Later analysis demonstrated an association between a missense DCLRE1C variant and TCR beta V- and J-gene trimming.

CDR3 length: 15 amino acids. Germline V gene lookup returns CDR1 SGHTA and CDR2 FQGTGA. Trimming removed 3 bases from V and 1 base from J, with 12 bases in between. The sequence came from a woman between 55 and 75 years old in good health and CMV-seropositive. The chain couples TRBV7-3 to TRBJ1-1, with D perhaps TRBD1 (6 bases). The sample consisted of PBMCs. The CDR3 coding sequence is TGTGCCAGCAGCTTGGAAAGACAGGCGAACACTGAAGCTTTCTTT. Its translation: CASSLERQANTEAFF. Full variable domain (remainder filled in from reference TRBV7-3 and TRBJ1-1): GAGVSQTPSNKVTEKGKYVELRCDPISGHTALYWYRQSLGQGPEFLIYFQGTGAADDSGLPNDRFFAVRPEGSVSTLKIQRTERGDSAVYLCASSLERQANTEAFFGQGTRLTVV.